The 21 T cell receptor beta chains below all came from one sample that was sequenced in a study of vaccination and CD4 T cells after COVID-19. Sequence data for DNA of cultured CD4+ T cells were generated by the Oncomine TCR Beta short-read assay. TCRdb recomputed calls from the PCR reads with MiXCR, one row per CDR3 protein. Here the sample spans 14,000 to 15,000 distinct CDR3 sequences, roughly 52% being singletons. No antigens are known for them. Treatment: roughly nine-day PBMC culture with coronavirus spike peptide pools or control peptides (ViraFEST assay). The sequencing input was CD4+ T cells from blood, cultured in vitro. All receptors derive from a human donor who had recovered from COVID-19.

This clonotype was detected only a few times. The chain carries TRBV7-8 and TRBJ1-2; the D gene is possibly TRBD1 (5 bases). The CDR3 totals 14 residues. Germline CDR1 is SGHVS and CDR2 is FQNEAQ. V gave up 5 bases and J gave up 4 bases, with 14 bases separating them. The CDR3 nucleotides read TGTGCCAGCAGCGTCGTAAGAGGGGCCTATGGCTACACCTTC. This encodes CASSVVRGAYGYTF.

This clonotype has only one observation. The V gene is TRBV7-2, the J gene TRBJ2-1, with 9 bases identical to TRBD2. The CDR3 spans 14 residues. CDR1 SGHTA and CDR2 FQGNSA come from the germline V gene. Germline trimming cut 1 base from V and 9 bases from J; bases unmatched to any gene: 4. Here the CDR3 reads CASSLESGRSEQFF. CDR3 in DNA: TGTGCCAGCAGCTTAGAAAGCGGGAGGTCTGAGCAGTTCTTC.

The chain employs TRBV7-3 and TRBJ1-5; D remains ambiguous. CDR3 size: 15 residues. Per the germline V gene, CDR1 is SGHTA and CDR2 is FQGTGA. The V and J ends lost 5 bases and 4 bases respectively, with 15 bases between them. The CDR3 loop reads CASSATVGMNQPQHF. The CDR3 coding sequence is TGTGCCAGCAGCGCCACAGTGGGCATGAATCAGCCCCAGCATTTT.

The chain joins TRBV21-1 to TRBJ1-1; the table's TRBD1 call for D was not verified on the DNA. TRBV21-1 constitutes a pseudogene. The CDR3 totals 13 residues. The CDR3 bases are TGTGCCAGCAGCGTCTCCGGGACCCGAAAAGCTTTCTTT. It is translated as CASSVSGTRKAFF.

The chain couples TRBV10-2 to TRBJ2-7, with D possibly matching TRBD1 (6 bases). Trimming stripped 1 base from V and 4 bases from J, with 14 bases between. The CDR3 contains 15 residues. CDR1 and CDR2 (germline): WSHSY, SAAADI. The CDR3 spells CASSEFAGAFYEQYF. CDR3 DNA: TGCGCCAGCAGTGAGTTTGCAGGGGCGTTTTACGAGCAGTACTTC.

This clonotype was seen more than once but under ten times. The V gene is TRBV28, the J gene TRBJ1-4, with unresolved D. Deletions cut 10 bases from V and 7 bases from J, with 19 bases between. Germline CDR1 MDHEN, CDR2 SYDVKM. The CDR3 has 14 residues. CDR3 DNA sequence: TGTGCCACCACCCCGTCGGACGGGCGTGAAAAACTGTTTTTT. It specifies CATTPSDGREKLFF.

A few counts support this clonotype. The chain employs TRBV6-1 and TRBJ2-2, with D perhaps TRBD1 (6 bases). Germline V lookup: CDR1 MNHNS, CDR2 SASEGT. There are 15 residues in the CDR3. V was trimmed by 6 bases and J by 3 bases, leaving 14 bases between them. CDR3 region: CASRPRDTYTGELFF. The CDR3 DNA sequence: TGTGCCAGCAGGCCACGGGACACTTACACCGGGGAGCTGTTTTTT.

The rearrangement links TRBV5-1 to TRBJ2-7; the D is unclear. CDR3 size: 12 residues. Germline CDR1 reads SGHRS; CDR2 reads YFSETQ. V was trimmed by 1 base and J by 3 bases, leaving 5 bases between them. CDR3 sequence reads: CASSLMGYEQYF. CDR3 sequence (DNA): TGCGCCAGCAGCTTGATGGGCTACGAGCAGTACTTC.

The chain has TRBV20-1 and TRBJ1-1; D is undetermined. The germline gives CDR1 DFQATT, CDR2 SNEGSKA (reference sequence). Trimming removed 5 bases from V and 6 bases from J, with 16 bases in between. The CDR3 has 13 residues. DNA for the CDR3: TGCAGTGCTCGTCAAGGTGGAATGGCTGAAGCTTTCTTT. It codes for CSARQGGMAEAFF.

This clonotype is medium-sized within its sample. The chain links TRBV7-2 to TRBJ2-3; D is unclear. Per the germline V gene, CDR1 is SGHTA and CDR2 is FQGNSA. V was trimmed by 5 bases and J by 0 bases, leaving 6 bases between them. This CDR3 comprises 13 residues. For the CDR3, the DNA is TGTGCCAGCAGCATTGGGAGCACAGATACGCAGTATTTT. It codes for CASSIGSTDTQYF. Supplemented by reference TRBV7-2 and TRBJ2-3, the full variable domain reads GAGVSQSPSNKVTEKGKDVELRCDPISGHTALYWYRQSLGQGLEFLIYFQGNSAPDKSGLPSDRFSAERTGGSVSTLTIQRTQQEDSAVYLCASSIGSTDTQYFGPGTRLTVL.

This clonotype occurred once. The chain couples TRBV5-4 to TRBJ2-2; 10 bases fit TRBD1. The V gene end was trimmed by 2 bases and the J gene end by 5 bases; junction bases not matched to a gene: 6. CDR1 and CDR2 from the germline V gene are SGHNT and YYREEE (reference sequence). The CDR3 runs 16 residues. The CDR3: CASSLTGTGVTGELFF. The DNA for the CDR3 is TGTGCCAGCAGCTTAACCGGGACAGGGGTAACCGGGGAGCTGTTTTTT.

The V and J genes are TRBV7-9 and TRBJ2-5; 8 bases match TRBD2. The CDR3 has 12 residues. V trimming: 7 bases; J trimming: 5 bases; junction bases outside the gene matches: 3. Per the germline V gene, CDR1 is SEHNR and CDR2 is FQNEAQ (reference sequence). CDR3 nucleotides: TGTGCCAGCAATAGCGGGGAGGAGACCCAGTACTTC. Translated, it gives CASNSGEETQYF.

The CDR3 region is CASSRGLDYEQYF. The CDR3 DNA reads TGTGCCAGCAGTCGGGGACTAGATTACGAGCAGTACTTC. V and J are TRBV12-3 or TRBV12-4 and TRBJ2-7, with 8 bases identical to TRBD2. This CDR3 is built from 13 residues. V dropped 5 bases and J dropped 4; count of bases not matched to a gene: 4.

This CDR3 is CASSVSGKETQYF. The DNA of the CDR3 is TGTGCCAGCAGCGTTAGCGGGAAAGAGACCCAGTACTTC. The gene calls are TRBV7-9 and TRBJ2-5, with 8 bases that match TRBD2. Trimming cost V 5 bases and J 3 bases; bases outside gene matches: 2. The CDR3 contains 13 residues. Germline values: CDR1 SEHNR, CDR2 FQNEAQ (reference sequence).

The V and J genes are TRBV7-3 and TRBJ2-6; D might be TRBD1 or TRBD2, each matching 5 bases. CDR3 length: 17 amino acids. Germline CDR1 and CDR2: SGHTA and FQGTGA. The V end was cut by 5 bases, the J end by 2 bases, with 16 bases between. The CDR3 here is CASSPNPGTTGANVLTF. The DNA of the CDR3 is TGTGCCAGCAGCCCAAACCCAGGGACGACTGGGGCCAACGTCCTGACTTTC.

The rearrangement joins TRBV20-1 to TRBJ1-1; D is uncertain. Germline values: CDR1 DFQATT, CDR2 SNEGSKA (reference sequence). This CDR3 is 11 amino acids long. V was clipped by 4 bases and J by 5 bases, with 8 bases between them. The CDR3 DNA is TGCAGTGCTAAGAGGAGGACTGAAGCTTTCTTT. Residues: CSAKRRTEAFF.

This clonotype was observed a handful of times. This chain links TRBV7-9 with TRBJ1-1, with TRBD1 matching over 8 bases. The CDR3 contains 16 residues. Germline CDR1 reads SEHNR; CDR2 reads FQNEAQ (reference sequence). With V trimmed by 1 base and J by 1 base, 5 bases remained unmatched. CDR3 nucleotide sequence: TGTGCCAGCAGCTTAGGGACAGGGAGTGGGAACACTGAAGCTTTCTTT. Translating it yields CASSLGTGSGNTEAFF.

The chain employs TRBV30 and TRBJ1-3; a possible D gene is TRBD1 (5 bases). The germline CDR1 and CDR2 sequences are GTSNPN and SVGIG (reference sequence). Trimming took off 7 bases at V and 1 base at J, with 11 bases between the two ends. The CDR3 is made up of 13 amino acids. For the CDR3, the DNA is TGTGCCTCCCTGGGGGTATCTGGAAACACCATATATTTT. It codes for CASLGVSGNTIYF.

This clonotype occurred a few times. This chain links TRBV5-1 with TRBJ2-5, with D perhaps TRBD1 or TRBD2 (5 bases each). V shed 4 bases and J shed 1 base, with 17 bases lying between them. Germline V gives CDR1 SGHRS, CDR2 YFSETQ. This CDR3 region has 16 residues. CDR3 sequence reads: CASSPGSNGVQETQYF. CDR3 DNA sequence: TGCGCCAGCAGCCCAGGGTCGAACGGGGTCCAAGAGACCCAGTACTTC.

The chain employs TRBV6-1 and TRBJ2-1; either TRBD1 or TRBD2 may fit D (5 bases each). The germline CDR1 and CDR2 sequences are MNHNS and SASEGT. CDR3 size: 16 residues. The V end lost 6 bases, the J end lost 1 base, and 16 bases lay between the germline ends. The CDR3 coding sequence is TGTGCCAGCAGCCCCCGCCGGGACGGATCCTACAATGAGCAGTTCTTC. As protein: CASSPRRDGSYNEQFF.

The chain couples TRBV10-3 to TRBJ2-1, with 12 bases aligning to TRBD2. After removal of 2 bases from V and 0 bases from J, the junction contained 8 bases not matched to a gene. The CDR3 covers 19 residues. The germline V gene has CDR1 ENHRY and CDR2 SYGVKD. The DNA for the CDR3 is TGTGCCATCAGTGAGCAGGGGACTAGCGGGTTACGCTCCTACAATGAGCAGTTCTTC. This sequence encodes CAISEQGTSGLRSYNEQFF.